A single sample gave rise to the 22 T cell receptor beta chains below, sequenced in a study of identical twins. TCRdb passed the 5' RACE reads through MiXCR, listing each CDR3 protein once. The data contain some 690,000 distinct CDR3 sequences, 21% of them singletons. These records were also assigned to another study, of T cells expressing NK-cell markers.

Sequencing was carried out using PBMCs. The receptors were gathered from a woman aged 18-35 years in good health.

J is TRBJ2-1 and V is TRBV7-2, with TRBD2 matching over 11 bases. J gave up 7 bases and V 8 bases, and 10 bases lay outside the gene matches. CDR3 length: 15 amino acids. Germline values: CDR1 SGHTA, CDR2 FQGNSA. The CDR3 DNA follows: TGTGCCAGCCGGCCTCAGGGACTAGCGGAAAATGAGCAGTTCTTC. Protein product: CASRPQGLAENEQFF.

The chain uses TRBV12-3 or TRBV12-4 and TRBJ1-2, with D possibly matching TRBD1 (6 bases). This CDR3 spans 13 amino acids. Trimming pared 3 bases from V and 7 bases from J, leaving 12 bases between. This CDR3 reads CASSFTGLRGYTF. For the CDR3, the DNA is TGTGCCAGCAGTTTTACAGGGCTTCGTGGCTACACCTTC.

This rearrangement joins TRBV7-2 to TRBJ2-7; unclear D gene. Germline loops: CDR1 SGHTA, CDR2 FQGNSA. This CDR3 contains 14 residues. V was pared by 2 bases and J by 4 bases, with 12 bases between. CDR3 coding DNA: TGTGCCAGCAGCTTATTAGGGATGCGGTACGAGCAGTACTTC. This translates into CASSLLGMRYEQYF.

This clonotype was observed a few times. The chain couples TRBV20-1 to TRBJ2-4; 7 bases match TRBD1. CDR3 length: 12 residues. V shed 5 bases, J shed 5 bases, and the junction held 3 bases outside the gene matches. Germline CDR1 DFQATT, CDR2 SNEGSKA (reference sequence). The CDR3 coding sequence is TGCAGTGCTGGGGGACAGCAAAACATTCAGTACTTC. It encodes CSAGGQQNIQYF.

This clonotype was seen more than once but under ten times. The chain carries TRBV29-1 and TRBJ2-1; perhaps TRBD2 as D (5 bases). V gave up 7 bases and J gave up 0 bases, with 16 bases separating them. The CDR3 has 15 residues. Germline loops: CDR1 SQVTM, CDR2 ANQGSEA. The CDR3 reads CSAPSSGNSYNEQFF. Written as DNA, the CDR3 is TGCAGCGCCCCCTCGAGCGGAAACTCCTACAATGAGCAGTTCTTC.

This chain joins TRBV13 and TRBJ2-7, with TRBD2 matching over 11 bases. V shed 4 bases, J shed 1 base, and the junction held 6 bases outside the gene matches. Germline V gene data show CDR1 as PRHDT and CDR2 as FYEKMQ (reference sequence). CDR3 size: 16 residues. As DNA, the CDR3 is TGTGCCAGCAGCTCAAGGACTAGCGGGCGATCCTACGAGCAGTACTTC. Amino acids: CASSSRTSGRSYEQYF.

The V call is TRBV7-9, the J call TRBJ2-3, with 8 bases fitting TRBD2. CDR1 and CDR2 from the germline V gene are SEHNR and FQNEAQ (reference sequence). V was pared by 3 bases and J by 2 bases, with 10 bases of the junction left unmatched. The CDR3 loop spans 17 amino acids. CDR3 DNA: TGTGCCAGCAGCTTCTCCCCGACTAGCGCAAACACAGATACGCAGTATTTT. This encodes CASSFSPTSANTDTQYF.

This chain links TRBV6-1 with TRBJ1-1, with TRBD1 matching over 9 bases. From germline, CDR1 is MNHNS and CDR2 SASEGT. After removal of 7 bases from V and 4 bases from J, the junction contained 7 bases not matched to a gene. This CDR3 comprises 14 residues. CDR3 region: CASIRQGESTEAFF. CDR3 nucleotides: TGTGCCAGCATAAGACAGGGGGAGAGCACTGAAGCTTTCTTT.

The CDR3 bases are TGTGCCAGCAGTTACGTCTCTGGGGCCAACGTCCTGACTTTC. Protein: CASSYVSGANVLTF. The gene calls are TRBV6-5 and TRBJ2-6; D not certain. Germline V CDR1 and CDR2: MNHEY, SVGAGI. This CDR3 has 14 residues. V lost 2 bases to trimming and J lost 0 bases, with 2 bases between them.

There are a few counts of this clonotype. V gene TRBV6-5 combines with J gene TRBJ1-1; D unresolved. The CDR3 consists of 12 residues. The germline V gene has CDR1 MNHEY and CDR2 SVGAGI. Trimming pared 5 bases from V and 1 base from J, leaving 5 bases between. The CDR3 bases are TGTGCCAGCAGTGTCAGGAACACTGAAGCTTTCTTT. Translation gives CASSVRNTEAFF.

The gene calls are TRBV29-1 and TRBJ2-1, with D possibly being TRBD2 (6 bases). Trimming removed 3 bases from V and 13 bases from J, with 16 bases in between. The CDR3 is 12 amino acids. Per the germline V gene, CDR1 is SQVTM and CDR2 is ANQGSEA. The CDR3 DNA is TGCAGCGTTGAGTCCGGGACTCAATTCCAGTTCTTC. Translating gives CSVESGTQFQFF.

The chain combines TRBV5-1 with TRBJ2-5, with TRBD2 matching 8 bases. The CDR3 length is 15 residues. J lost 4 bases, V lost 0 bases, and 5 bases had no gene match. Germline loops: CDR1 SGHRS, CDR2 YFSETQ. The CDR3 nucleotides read TGCGCCAGCAGCTTGGCGTTAGCGGGGCGAGAGACCCAGTACTTC. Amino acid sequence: CASSLALAGRETQYF.

The CDR3 coding sequence is TGCAGCGTTTTTGGGACTAGCGGAACCTACGAGCAGTACTTC. Protein sequence: CSVFGTSGTYEQYF. The chain couples TRBV29-1 to TRBJ2-7; the match to TRBD2 covers 11 bases. This CDR3 has 14 amino acids. The junction had 5 bases not matched to a gene; V was cut back by 5 bases and J by 2 bases. Germline values: CDR1 SQVTM, CDR2 ANQGSEA.

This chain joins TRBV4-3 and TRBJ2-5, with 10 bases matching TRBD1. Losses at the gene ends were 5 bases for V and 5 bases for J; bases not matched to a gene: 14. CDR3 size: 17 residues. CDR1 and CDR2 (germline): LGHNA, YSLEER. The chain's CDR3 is CASSERISGTGDETQYF. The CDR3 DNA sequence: TGCGCCAGCAGCGAGAGAATATCCGGGACAGGGGACGAGACCCAGTACTTC.

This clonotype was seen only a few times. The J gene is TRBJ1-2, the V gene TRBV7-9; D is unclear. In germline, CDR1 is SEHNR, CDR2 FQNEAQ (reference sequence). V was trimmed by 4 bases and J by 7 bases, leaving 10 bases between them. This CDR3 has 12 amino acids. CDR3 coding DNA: TGTGCCAGCAGCTCTGAGTGGAGTGGCTACACCTTC. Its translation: CASSSEWSGYTF.

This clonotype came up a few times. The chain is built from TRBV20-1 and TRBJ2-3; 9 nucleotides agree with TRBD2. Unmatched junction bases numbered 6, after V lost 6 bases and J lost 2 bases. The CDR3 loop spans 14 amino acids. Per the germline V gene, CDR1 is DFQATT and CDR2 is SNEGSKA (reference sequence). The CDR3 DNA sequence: TGCAGTGCCCCCCTAGCGGGAACCACAGATACGCAGTATTTT. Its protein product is CSAPLAGTTDTQYF.

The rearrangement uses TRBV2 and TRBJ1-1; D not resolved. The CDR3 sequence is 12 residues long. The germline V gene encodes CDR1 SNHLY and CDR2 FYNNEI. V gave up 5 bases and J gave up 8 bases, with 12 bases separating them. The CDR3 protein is CASSPGPREAFF. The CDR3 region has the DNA TGTGCCAGCAGTCCAGGACCGCGGGAAGCTTTCTTT.

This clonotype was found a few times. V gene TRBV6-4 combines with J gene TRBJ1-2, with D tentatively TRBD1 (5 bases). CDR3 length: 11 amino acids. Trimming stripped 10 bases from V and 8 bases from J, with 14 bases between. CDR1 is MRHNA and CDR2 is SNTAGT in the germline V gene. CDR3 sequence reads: CATKGPSGYTF. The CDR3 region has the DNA TGTGCCACCAAGGGGCCGTCAGGCTACACCTTC.

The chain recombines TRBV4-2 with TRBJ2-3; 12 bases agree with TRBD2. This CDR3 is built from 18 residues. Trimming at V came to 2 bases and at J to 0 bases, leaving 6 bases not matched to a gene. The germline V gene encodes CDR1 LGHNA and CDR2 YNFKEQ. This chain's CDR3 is CASSQTRTSGTSTDTQYF. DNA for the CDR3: TGTGCCAGCAGCCAAACCAGGACTAGCGGGACTAGCACAGATACGCAGTATTTT.

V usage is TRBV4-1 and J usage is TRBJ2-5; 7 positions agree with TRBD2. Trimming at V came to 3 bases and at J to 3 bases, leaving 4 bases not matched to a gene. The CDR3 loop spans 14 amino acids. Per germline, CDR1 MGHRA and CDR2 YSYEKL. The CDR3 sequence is CASSHSLAEETQYF. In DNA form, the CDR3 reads TGCGCCAGCAGCCATTCCCTAGCGGAAGAGACCCAGTACTTC.

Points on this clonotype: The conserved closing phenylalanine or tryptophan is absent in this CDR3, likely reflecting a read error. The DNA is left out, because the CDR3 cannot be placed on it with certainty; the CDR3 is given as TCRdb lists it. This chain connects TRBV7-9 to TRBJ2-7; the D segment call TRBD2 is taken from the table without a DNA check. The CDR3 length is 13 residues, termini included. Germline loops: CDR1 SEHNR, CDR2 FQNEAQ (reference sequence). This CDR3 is CASSHETGEGFSP.

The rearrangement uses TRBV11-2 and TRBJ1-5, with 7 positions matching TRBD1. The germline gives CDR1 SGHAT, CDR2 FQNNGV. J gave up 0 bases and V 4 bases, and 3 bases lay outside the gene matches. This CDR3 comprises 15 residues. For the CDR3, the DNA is TGTGCCAGCAGCTCACACAGGGGTAGCAATCAGCCCCAGCATTTT. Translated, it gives CASSSHRGSNQPQHF.